A selection of T cell receptor beta chains follows, all from one sample in a study of human T cells and chemical hapten exposure. A single record per CDR3 protein comes from TCRdb applying MiXCR to the RACE reads. The sample consists of approximately 370,000 distinct CDR3 sequences, about 5% of them appearing once. Sample: whole blood, taken in connection with sensitization to the hapten diphenylcyclopropenone (DPC). The receptor source for this set is a woman aged 18-30 years with alopecia areata. Some clones in this sample may be carry-over from other donors' samples. The CDR3 runs from the conserved cysteine through the conserved F or W. The order of the fields is V gene, CDR3 protein.

TRBV20-1 CSARDRGSEETQYF
TRBV6-2/TRBV6-3 CASSYRPGGNSPLHF
TRBV5-1 CASSSLESTDTQYF
TRBV6-1 CASSSPSGSWEQFF
TRBV5-1 CASSVQGSYNEQFF
TRBV6-5 CASSYRDRPNYGYTF
TRBV5-1 CASSQRDPVTDTQYF
TRBV9 CASSVGDFPGDTQYF
TRBV7-9 CASSFTGGHRQGYGYTF
TRBV7-2 CASSRRGGNEQFF
TRBV19 CASSGLQNIQYF
TRBV7-8 CASSPLGSGTDTQYF
TRBV29-1 CSAEAGVGQPQHF
TRBV11-2 CASSLAAHYEQYF
TRBV9 CASSPQVAGNTIYF
TRBV7-9 CASSRGTGGVETQYF
TRBV11-2 CASSPDPLAGGTDTQYF
TRBV6-1 CASSGGRGLPPETQYF
TRBV6-5 CASSYSEYQPQHF
TRBV6-5 CASRPLQVNTEAFF
TRBV27 CASSFSGGPSYEQYF
TRBV15 CATSNQGAGGQPQHF
TRBV2 CASSGVLSSGANVLTF
TRBV27 CASSLRGGDQETQYF
TRBV20-1 CSARTSRSGQEGGYTF
TRBV3-1 CASSLGSPAVNEKLFF
TRBV4-1 CASSQIGANSNQPQHF
TRBV6-2/TRBV6-3 CASSYDGTSTREQYF
TRBV7-2 CASSPWTSGYTDTQYF
TRBV4-3 CASSQVGESGTGVADTQYF
TRBV15 CATSRVSAGSPLHF
TRBV6-6 CASSYSGGAGGYTF
TRBV6-5 CASSPQGESPLHF
TRBV20-1 CSAQAGTEYGYTF
TRBV6-6 CASSHRARVLGNTGELFF
TRBV3-1 CASSRTGGFVRSNGYTF
TRBV28 CASCGGGLGEQYF
TRBV4-1 CASSQVGIGVRGTEAFF
TRBV15 CATGPRGTSTDTQYF
TRBV7-2 CASSFVAGGLQETQYF
TRBV27 CASSLRNFYEQYF
TRBV10-3 CAISRTGDGANVLTF
TRBV10-3 CAISESQGTNTEAFF
TRBV4-3 CASSQDTDRVLNSPLHF
TRBV7-9 CASSSHRADNYGYTF
TRBV14 CASSHLAVRETQYF
TRBV14 CASSPMWRADTDTQYF
TRBV5-5 CASSLSGRGVHEQYF
TRBV7-3 CASSLSQAGAGSPLHF
TRBV29-1 CSVQGWSGELFF
TRBV6-5 CASSFAAGGYYNEQFF
TRBV9 CASSGGTALSGANVLTF
TRBV12-5 CASGLVGWPYNEQFF
TRBV18 CASSPVQGVTDTQYF
TRBV4-3 CASSQPQRGATDTQYF